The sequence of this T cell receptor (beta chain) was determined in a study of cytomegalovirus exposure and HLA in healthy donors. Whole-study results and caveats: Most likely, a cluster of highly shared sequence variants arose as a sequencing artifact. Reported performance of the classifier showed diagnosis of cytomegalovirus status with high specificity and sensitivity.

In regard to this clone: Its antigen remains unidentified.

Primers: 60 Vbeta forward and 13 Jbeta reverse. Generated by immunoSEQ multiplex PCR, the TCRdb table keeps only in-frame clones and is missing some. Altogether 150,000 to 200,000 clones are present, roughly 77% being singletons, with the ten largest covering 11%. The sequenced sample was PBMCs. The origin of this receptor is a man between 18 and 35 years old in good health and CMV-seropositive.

The CDR3 DNA reads TGTGCCAGTAGTATTTGGGGGGGAAGCAATCAGCCCCAGCATTTT. It translates to CASSIWGGSNQPQHF. J is TRBJ1-5 and V is TRBV19; perhaps TRBD1 as D (5 bases). The CDR3 loop spans 15 amino acids. The germline CDR1 and CDR2 sequences are LNHDA and SQIVND (reference sequence). Trimming stripped 3 bases from V and 1 base from J, with 10 bases between. Together with reference TRBV19 and TRBJ1-5, the CDR3 gives the full variable domain: DGGITQSPKYLFRKEGQNVTLSCEQNLNHDAMYWYRQDPGQGLRLIYYSQIVNDFQKGDIAEGYSVSREKKESFPLTVTSAQKNPTAFYLCASSIWGGSNQPQHFGDGTRLSIL.